One sample yielded the 23 T cell receptor beta chains listed below, sequenced in a study of regulatory T cells in long-lasting Graves disease. The time point denotes: persistent/refractory GD, antithyroid drugs over 5 years with positive TRAb. PBMC-extracted RNA yielded the TCR library. Both iRepertoire HTBI primers and Arm-PCR of CDR3 regions were used to build the TCR beta libraries. MiXCR was run by TCRdb on the multiplex PCR reads, yielding one entry per CDR3 protein. The sample has some 330,000 distinct CDR3 sequences, about 23% seen once. Sequencing used peripheral blood mononuclear cells (PBMCs), obtained when the disease was refractory, from a patient treated with antithyroid drugs. The receptors stem from a woman aged 40 to 55 with Graves disease.

This chain links TRBV20-1 with TRBJ1-6; no clear D. The CDR3 totals 13 residues. Trimming left V 2 bases short and J 7 bases short, with 9 bases between. Germline V gene sequence: CDR1 DFQATT, CDR2 SNEGSKA (reference sequence). CDR3 DNA sequence: TGCAGTGCTAGATGGGGAGTCAATTCACCCCTCCACTTT. Protein: CSARWGVNSPLHF.

As concerns this clonotype: A clone one base away is much larger, so this may be a read error. V is TRBV28 and J is TRBJ2-7; D uncertain. Germline lookup yields CDR1 MDHEN and CDR2 SYDVKM. The CDR3 totals 13 residues. V gave up 5 bases and J gave up 6 bases, with 14 bases separating them. The CDR3: CASSPPRIGEQYF. The CDR3 nucleotides are TGTGCCAGCAGTCCCCCCAGGATTGGCGAGCAGTACTTC.

As concerns this clonotype: A much larger clone differs by one base, so this may be a read error. The V gene is TRBV6-1, the J gene TRBJ2-5; D tentatively reads TRBD1 or TRBD2 (5 bases each). This CDR3 comprises 17 residues. V dropped 7 bases and J dropped 5 bases, with 26 bases sitting between them. CDR1 and CDR2 (germline): MNHNS, SASEGT. DNA for the CDR3: TGTGCCAGCATGCCTATCGAGCGGATCATTGAGGGGGAGACCCAGTACTTC. Protein product: CASMPIERIIEGETQYF.

In this sample, this clonotype turned up many times. This rearrangement joins TRBV2 to TRBJ1-1, with D perhaps TRBD1 (6 bases). CDR1 SNHLY and CDR2 FYNNEI come from the germline V gene. Trimming shortened V by 6 bases and J by 5 bases, and 19 bases separated the two germline ends. The CDR3 sequence is 15 residues long. CDR3 in amino acids: CASRADDRSGTEAFF. The CDR3 nucleotides read TGTGCCAGCAGAGCGGACGACAGGAGCGGGACTGAAGCTTTCTTT.

V gene TRBV2 combines with J gene TRBJ2-1; 10 bases are shared with TRBD1. Germline CDR1 SNHLY, CDR2 FYNNEI. The CDR3 extends over 15 amino acids. For the CDR3, the DNA is TGTGCTTCAGACAGGGGGCCTTTTCAGTACAATGAGCAGTTCTTC. It specifies CASDRGPFQYNEQFF.

A few counts support this clonotype. The rearrangement links TRBV30 to TRBJ1-1; D ambiguous. V dropped 2 bases and J dropped 2 bases, with 9 bases sitting between them. The CDR3 loop spans 13 amino acids. From germline, CDR1 is GTSNPN and CDR2 SVGIG (reference sequence). The CDR3 is CAWSRKGNTEAFF. Here the CDR3 DNA reads TGTGCCTGGAGTCGGAAGGGAAACACTGAAGCTTTCTTT.

This clonotype was observed a few times. The chain employs TRBV28 and TRBJ2-1, with TRBD2 matching over 10 bases. CDR3 length equals 16 residues. Per germline, CDR1 MDHEN and CDR2 SYDVKM. With 4 bases clipped from V and 1 base from J, the junction kept 4 bases outside the gene matches. CDR3 nucleotide sequence: TGTGCCAGCAGTTACGAAGCGGGAGGGTCCTACAATGAGCAGTTCTTC. Translated, it gives CASSYEAGGSYNEQFF.

In its sample, this clonotype was seen a few times. The rearrangement links TRBV6-1 to TRBJ2-7; 8 positions match TRBD1. The CDR3 length is 18 residues. In germline, CDR1 is MNHNS, CDR2 SASEGT. The ends lost 8 bases at V and 0 bases at J; junction bases unmatched: 18. CDR3 DNA: TGTGCCAGCGGACCCGGGGGACAGGCTCATACTGACTCCTACGAGCAGTACTTC. Its protein is CASGPGGQAHTDSYEQYF.

J is TRBJ2-2 and V is TRBV28, with 9 bases that match TRBD1. This CDR3 is 16 amino acids long. Trimming at V came to 8 bases and at J to 4 bases, leaving 11 bases not matched to a gene. Germline V gene data show CDR1 as MDHEN and CDR2 as SYDVKM. The CDR3 reads CASVGRDRVPTGELFF. CDR3 bases: TGTGCCAGCGTAGGTCGGGACAGGGTCCCCACCGGGGAGCTGTTTTTT.

This clonotype was recorded many times. J is TRBJ1-1 and V is TRBV29-1, with 7 bases that match TRBD1. The CDR3 is 14 residues long. The germline CDR1 and CDR2 sequences are SQVTM and ANQGSEA. Germline trimming cut 2 bases from V and 0 bases from J; bases unmatched to any gene: 3. The DNA for the CDR3 is TGCAGCGTTGAAAGGGACAGTGTGAACACTGAAGCTTTCTTT. Translated, it gives CSVERDSVNTEAFF.

Concerning this clonotype: A much larger clone differs by one base, so this may be a read error. The J gene is TRBJ2-3, the V gene TRBV11-2, with 8 nucleotides matching TRBD2. The CDR3 contains 15 residues. Germline V gene data show CDR1 as SGHAT and CDR2 as FQNNGV. The CDR3 reads CASRNRLAGGDAQYF. The CDR3 bases are TGTGCCAGCAGAAATCGTCTCGCGGGAGGAGATGCGCAGTATTTT.

Worth noting for this clonotype: A much larger clone lies a single base off, so this may be a read error. The rearrangement joins TRBV6-1 to TRBJ2-2; TRBD2 might be the D (6 bases). The CDR3 loop spans 15 amino acids. CDR1 and CDR2 from the germline V gene are MNHNS and SASEGT. The CDR3 nucleotides are TGTACCAGCAGGCCCTCGGGACTGAACACCGGGGAGCTGTTTTTT. This sequence encodes CTSRPSGLNTGELFF.

This clonotype was observed at least ten times. V usage is TRBV3-1 and J usage is TRBJ2-5; D not resolved. V was clipped by 4 bases and J by 5 bases, with 11 bases between them. The CDR3 sequence is 13 residues long. The V gene's germline CDR1 is LGHDT and CDR2 YNNKEL (reference sequence). Here the CDR3 reads CASSPWTSETQYF. Written as DNA, the CDR3 is TGTGCCAGCAGCCCTTGGACCTCGGAGACCCAGTACTTC.

This clonotype was seen a few times. J is TRBJ1-4 and V is TRBV28; no firm D call. V lost 6 bases and J 4 bases, leaving 12 bases between the germline ends. Germline CDR1 reads MDHEN; CDR2 reads SYDVKM. The length of the CDR3 is 14 residues. CDR3 residues: CASRKSPNNEKLFF. As DNA, the CDR3 is TGTGCCAGCAGAAAAAGCCCCAATAATGAAAAACTGTTTTTT.

This clonotype was observed a handful of times. The gene calls are TRBV28 and TRBJ1-4, with D possibly being TRBD1 (5 bases). V lost 6 bases and J 8 bases, leaving 19 bases between the germline ends. The CDR3 sequence is 15 residues long. The germline V gene has CDR1 MDHEN and CDR2 SYDVKM. The CDR3: CASSSGRQGGEKLFF. The CDR3, as DNA: TGTGCCAGCAGCTCTGGGCGGCAGGGTGGGGAAAAACTGTTTTTT.

In this sample, this clonotype turned up many times. This chain joins TRBV9 and TRBJ2-7, with D possibly matching TRBD2 (6 bases). The CDR3 spans 14 residues. CDR1 and CDR2 from the germline V gene are SGDLS and YYNGEE. The V end lost 3 bases, the J end lost 6 bases, and 16 bases lay between the germline ends. CDR3 sequence reads: CASSAPGTLREQYF. The CDR3 DNA is TGTGCCAGCAGCGCCCCCGGGACTCTCCGCGAGCAGTACTTC.

This clonotype has a count of ten or more. This chain joins TRBV12-3 or TRBV12-4 and TRBJ1-3, with D possibly being TRBD1 (5 bases). The V and J ends lost 3 bases and 2 bases respectively, with 8 bases between them. This CDR3 contains 14 residues. The CDR3, as DNA: TGTGCCAGCAGTTTCGAGGGGACTGGAAACACCATATATTTT. Protein: CASSFEGTGNTIYF.

The chain couples TRBV18 to TRBJ2-7; D is uncertain. The CDR3 loop spans 13 amino acids. Trimming pared 3 bases from V and 0 bases from J, leaving 6 bases between. Germline V gives CDR1 KGHSH, CDR2 LQKENI. CDR3 sequence reads: CASSPTHSYEQYF. CDR3 sequence (DNA): TGTGCCAGCTCACCGACGCACTCCTACGAGCAGTACTTC. The full variable domain, rest sourced from reference TRBV18 and TRBJ2-7, is NAGVMQNPRHLVRRRGQEARLRCSPMKGHSHVYWYRQLPEEGLKFMVYLQKENIIDESGMPKERFSAEFPKEGPSILRIQQVVRGDSAAYFCASSPTHSYEQYFGPGTRLTVT.

In its sample, this clonotype was seen a few times. This chain connects TRBV6-1 to TRBJ1-5; D unresolved. V was shortened by 6 bases and J by 11 bases, with 23 bases between the two germline ends. The CDR3 covers 15 residues. Germline-derived CDR1 and CDR2 are MNHNS and SASEGT. The CDR3 DNA reads TGTGCCAGCAGGCCAAGTGGGGATGGCGTTTGGGCCCAGCATTTT. Its protein is CASRPSGDGVWAQHF.

The V gene is TRBV20-1, the J gene TRBJ2-7, with D hard to call. V lost 1 base and J lost 0, with 16 bases in between. Germline V gene data show CDR1 as DFQATT and CDR2 as SNEGSKA (reference sequence). The CDR3 covers 16 residues. The CDR3 nucleotides read TGCAGTGCTAGAGGTCACTTGGAACGGAGCTCCTACGAGCAGTACTTC. It is translated as CSARGHLERSSYEQYF.

This clonotype was counted ten times or more. The gene calls are TRBV5-1 and TRBJ2-3; 7 nucleotides line up with TRBD1. The CDR3 is 16 residues long. V dropped 3 bases and J dropped 0; count of bases not matched to a gene: 7. Germline CDR1 SGHRS, CDR2 YFSETQ. CDR3 amino acids: CASSYDRDRSTDTQYF. The CDR3 DNA reads as TGCGCCAGCAGCTACGACCGGGACAGAAGCACAGATACGCAGTATTTT.

This clonotype was recorded a few times. The chain joins TRBV19 to TRBJ1-1; D gene uncertain. The CDR3 has 12 residues. V was pared by 7 bases and J by 2 bases, with 8 bases between. In germline, CDR1 is LNHDA, CDR2 SQIVND (reference sequence). The CDR3 loop reads CASNSLNTEAFF. The CDR3 region has the DNA TGTGCCAGTAACAGCCTTAACACTGAAGCTTTCTTT.

This clonotype was observed a handful of times. The chain links TRBV25-1 to TRBJ2-7; D is perhaps TRBD1 or TRBD2 (5 bases each). The CDR3 extends over 16 amino acids. The V gene's germline CDR1 is MGHDK and CDR2 SYGVNS. V was clipped by 3 bases and J by 4 bases, with 19 bases between them. The chain's CDR3 is CASSESMGVLGYEQYF. The CDR3 DNA sequence: TGTGCCAGCAGTGAGAGTATGGGGGTCTTGGGTTACGAGCAGTACTTC.